This TCR beta chain was captured by sequencing in a study of blood T cell repertoires in COVID-19. Original handling: Amplification from reference gene primers served as the basis for estimated nucleated cell counts. The table came from immunoSEQ multiplex PCR; TCRdb's copy has only in-frame clones and leaves some out. The V and J calls and clone size come from that table; D and trimming were worked out from the DNA. In the table there are 280,000 or so clones, roughly 91% of which are singletons. Cohort allocation depended upon clinical history that participants reported. Germline CDR1 reads SGHKS; CDR2 reads YYEKEE (reference sequence). Trimming cost V 6 bases and J 1 base, with 14 bases left between them. The CDR3 runs 15 residues.

This sequence joins TRBV5-5 and TRBJ1-5; D possibly corresponds to TRBD1 (5 bases). This clonotype was sampled from a woman aged 45-59 years who had been exposed to COVID-19. Sequencing was performed on PBMCs or T cells enriched from blood (not recorded which). The CDR3 sequence is CASTRTGDSNQPQHF. The DNA for the CDR3 is TGTGCCAGCACCAGAACGGGGGACAGCAATCAGCCCCAGCATTTT.